The 22 T cell receptor beta chains below come from one sample, sequenced in a study of blood T cell repertoires in COVID-19. Sequencing was performed with immunoSEQ multiplex PCR; in TCRdb, only in-frame clones are kept and a portion is missing. Of under 400,000 clones listed, almost 90% were seen once; the top ten hold roughly 2.9%. The sequencing sample was made of peripheral blood. All receptors come from a woman aged 25 to 45 with COVID-19, enrolled during active disease.

This clone was seen once. The chain carries TRBV11-2 and TRBJ1-4, with 7 nucleotides matching TRBD1. Germline V gives CDR1 SGHAT, CDR2 FQNNGV. V dropped 5 bases and J dropped 4; count of bases not matched to a gene: 4. The CDR3 contains 14 residues. This CDR3 reads CASSIGQDNEKLFF. Here the CDR3 DNA reads TGTGCCAGCAGCATAGGACAGGATAATGAAAAACTGTTTTTT.

The chain employs TRBV6-6 and TRBJ1-5, with 8 bases matching TRBD1. CDR3 length: 13 residues. Germline V CDR1 and CDR2: MNHNY, SVGAGI (reference sequence). V lost 6 bases, J lost 7 bases, and 5 bases stayed unmatched. The DNA of the CDR3 is TGTGCCAGCAGCTCACAGGGGGGACAGCCCCAGCATTTT. It specifies CASSSQGGQPQHF.

The CDR3 DNA follows: TGCGCCAGCAGTGCGCTAGCGGGAGAAGAGACCCAGTACTTC. Amino acid sequence: CASSALAGEETQYF. This sequence joins TRBV10-2 and TRBJ2-5; 10 bases line up with TRBD2. V lost 4 bases, J lost 3 bases, and 2 bases stayed unmatched. The CDR3 covers 14 residues. Germline V gene data show CDR1 as WSHSY and CDR2 as SAAADI.

In DNA, the CDR3 is TGTGCCAGCAGTGAATTCAGAAGACTGTTTTTT. Its translation: CASSEFRRLFF. V gene TRBV25-1 combines with J gene TRBJ1-4; D call uncertain. This CDR3 is built from 11 residues. Germline-derived CDR1 and CDR2 are MGHDK and SYGVNS. With 1 base removed from V and 13 bases from J, the gap between germline ends came to 7 bases.

In this sample, this clone turned up a few times. J is TRBJ1-6 and V is TRBV6-5; 7 bases align to TRBD1. J gave up 10 bases and V 5 bases, and 8 bases lay outside the gene matches. The germline V gene encodes CDR1 MNHEY and CDR2 SVGAGI. The CDR3 runs 14 residues. CDR3 bases: TGTGCCAGCAGTCCGACAGGGATAAGCTCACCCCTCCACTTT. It codes for CASSPTGISSPLHF.

The chain uses TRBV4-1 and TRBJ1-1; D not certain. CDR1 is MGHRA and CDR2 is YSYEKL in the germline V gene. V dropped 2 bases and J dropped 1 base, with 5 bases sitting between them. This CDR3 has 13 amino acids. The CDR3 nucleotides are TGCGCCAGCAGCCAACCCTGGAACACTGAAGCTTTCTTT. Its protein is CASSQPWNTEAFF.

This clone was counted between two and nine times. The chain is built from TRBV27 and TRBJ1-1; D is undetermined. This CDR3 region has 15 residues. Germline CDR1 is MNHEY and CDR2 is SMNVEV (reference sequence). With 5 bases removed from V and 1 base from J, the gap between germline ends came to 14 bases. CDR3 bases: TGTGCCAGCAGTCCCACAGTCCCCTCGAACACTGAAGCTTTCTTT. Protein sequence: CASSPTVPSNTEAFF.

The chain recombines TRBV12-3 or TRBV12-4 with TRBJ2-7; D is undetermined. The CDR3 is made up of 11 amino acids. V dropped 4 bases and J dropped 6 bases, with 7 bases sitting between them. The CDR3 DNA sequence: TGTGCCAGCAGTTATTCGCGCGAGCAGTACTTC. Its protein is CASSYSREQYF.

This sequence joins TRBV11-2 and TRBJ2-7, with 7 bases lining up with TRBD2. The V segment lost 6 bases and the J segment 7 bases; nucleotides outside the gene matches: 21. The CDR3 loop spans 17 amino acids. Germline V gene data show CDR1 as SGHAT and CDR2 as FQNNGV. DNA of the CDR3: TGTGCCAGCAGTCAATCCACACGGAGCGGGACGTCTATGGAGCAGTACTTC. It yields the protein CASSQSTRSGTSMEQYF.

The gene calls are TRBV5-1 and TRBJ1-1, with D possibly being TRBD1 (6 bases). V shed 4 bases and J shed 4 bases, with 14 bases lying between them. Germline CDR1 SGHRS, CDR2 YFSETQ. The CDR3 covers 14 residues. This CDR3 is CASSVQTGSTEAFF. The CDR3 nucleotides are TGCGCCAGCAGCGTCCAAACAGGGTCCACTGAAGCTTTCTTT.

V usage is TRBV5-6 and J usage is TRBJ1-6; D is unclear. The germline gives CDR1 SGHDT, CDR2 YYEEEE. The V and J ends lost 1 base and 7 bases respectively, with 9 bases between them. The CDR3 extends over 14 amino acids. The CDR3 reads CASSLRRGNSPLHF. CDR3 nucleotide sequence: TGTGCCAGCAGCTTGAGACGGGGAAATTCACCCCTCCACTTT.

The chain combines TRBV7-9 with TRBJ1-2; TRBD1 aligns across 8 bases. The CDR3 has 16 amino acids. Trimming cost V 0 bases and J 2 bases; bases outside gene matches: 5. Germline V gene lookup returns CDR1 SEHNR and CDR2 FQNEAQ (reference sequence). The CDR3 DNA reads TGTGCCAGCAGCTTAGCTGGCCAGGGGGCGAACTATGGCTACACCTTC. It translates to CASSLAGQGANYGYTF.

This chain uses TRBV19 with TRBJ1-1, with D perhaps matching TRBD1 (5 bases). V shed 8 bases and J shed 3 bases, with 13 bases lying between them. There are 13 residues in the CDR3. Germline V CDR1 and CDR2: LNHDA, SQIVND (reference sequence). The CDR3 here is CASGEGRHTEAFF. DNA of the CDR3: TGTGCCAGTGGGGAGGGACGGCACACTGAAGCTTTCTTT.

The V and J genes are TRBV10-3 and TRBJ1-2; D ambiguous. This CDR3 has 16 residues. Germline values: CDR1 ENHRY, CDR2 SYGVKD. V was pared by 10 bases and J by 4 bases, with 25 bases between. The CDR3 spells CASSIGVGEVGYGYTF. CDR3 coding DNA: TGTGCCAGTTCAATCGGTGTCGGGGAGGTGGGCTATGGCTACACCTTC.

The CDR3 DNA is TGTGCCAGCTCACCCGGACAGGGTTTGGATGGCTACACCTTC. Protein sequence: CASSPGQGLDGYTF. The V and J genes are TRBV18 and TRBJ1-2; 8 nucleotides align to TRBD1. Germline V gene lookup returns CDR1 KGHSH and CDR2 LQKENI. This CDR3 is built from 14 residues. Trimming at V came to 3 bases and at J to 6 bases, leaving 6 bases not matched to a gene.

The V gene is TRBV5-4, the J gene TRBJ2-7; a weak D match, TRBD2 (6 bases). Germline lookup yields CDR1 SGHNT and CDR2 YYREEE (reference sequence). CDR3 length: 12 amino acids. V shed 2 bases and J shed 5 bases, with 8 bases lying between them. CDR3 coding DNA: TGTGCCAGCAGCTTAACGGGGGACGAGCAGTACTTC. Translating gives CASSLTGDEQYF.

The rearrangement joins TRBV19 to TRBJ1-1; TRBD1 aligns across 9 bases. Losses at the gene ends were 3 bases for V and 4 bases for J; bases not matched to a gene: 0. This CDR3 spans 13 amino acids. Germline V gene data show CDR1 as LNHDA and CDR2 as SQIVND (reference sequence). CDR3 DNA: TGTGCCAGTAGTATGGACAGGGGCACTGAAGCTTTCTTT. Encoded protein: CASSMDRGTEAFF.

The V gene is TRBV6-2 or TRBV6-3, the J gene TRBJ2-7; TRBD1 agrees at 10 bases. The J segment lost 4 bases and the V segment lost 0 bases, leaving 6 bases of the junction unmatched. Germline V lookup: CDR1 MNHEY, CDR2 SVGEGT. This CDR3 is 16 amino acids long. The CDR3 region is CASSYSRDRGGYEQYF. Written as DNA, the CDR3 is TGTGCCAGCAGTTACTCTCGGGACAGGGGAGGGTACGAGCAGTACTTC.

The rearrangement uses TRBV11-3 and TRBJ1-1; no firm D call. The CDR3 spans 16 residues. V dropped 4 bases and J dropped 1 base, with 16 bases sitting between them. The V gene's germline CDR1 is SGHNT and CDR2 YENEEA. The CDR3 DNA reads TGTGCCAGCAGCTCAAGGGATGGGGAGGGGAACACTGAAGCTTTCTTT. Amino acid sequence: CASSSRDGEGNTEAFF.

The chain recombines TRBV30 with TRBJ1-1, with D hard to call. Germline lookup yields CDR1 GTSNPN and CDR2 SVGIG (reference sequence). V was shortened by 0 bases and J by 7 bases, with 9 bases between the two germline ends. CDR3 size: 12 residues. The CDR3 protein is CAWSVQYFEAFF. In DNA form, the CDR3 reads TGTGCCTGGAGTGTACAATATTTTGAAGCTTTCTTT.

In this sample, this clone turned up once. Additional DNA sequences in this sample encode the identical CDR3. J is TRBJ1-3 and V is TRBV5-4; D gene unclear. CDR1 SGHNT and CDR2 YYREEE come from the germline V gene (reference sequence). There are 13 residues in the CDR3. V was pared by 0 bases and J by 4 bases, with 5 bases between. CDR3 sequence reads: CASSLAGGNTIYF. CDR3 nucleotide sequence: TGTGCCAGCAGCTTGGCCGGGGGAAACACCATATATTTT.

This clone has only one observation. The rearrangement joins TRBV6-5 to TRBJ2-4, with D tentatively TRBD2 (5 bases). The ends were cut back, 9 bases at V and 0 bases at J, with 15 bases in the middle. Germline CDR1 is MNHEY and CDR2 is SVGAGI. This CDR3 has 15 amino acids. CDR3 sequence (DNA): TGTGCCAGTTTCGATACTAGGGAAGCCAAAAACATTCAGTACTTC. Protein product: CASFDTREAKNIQYF.